Each of the 5 T cell receptor beta chains below was sequenced from the same sample in a study of a mutant IDH1 vaccine in newly diagnosed glioma. No antigen has been identified for these receptors. Here immunoSEQ multiplex PCR was the method, and the copy in TCRdb shows in-frame clones only, minus some. The sample includes about 35,000 clones, 85% to 90% seen only once; the top ten take more than 10%. Time point specified: week 47, end of study. Vaccinated patients received 300 ug of mutant IDH1 20-mer peptide per dose, with topical imiquimod. The specimen was PBMCs, collected from a glioma patient whose treatment included an IDH1 peptide vaccine. These receptors were obtained from a woman in her 30s with glioma.

The chain joins TRBV9 to TRBJ1-2; D is undetermined. The V and J ends lost 4 bases and 1 base respectively, with 11 bases between them. CDR3 length: 14 amino acids. Germline assignment: CDR1 SGDLS and CDR2 YYNGEE. As DNA, the CDR3 is TGTGCCAGCAGCCCCGAGCCGGGTAACTATGGCTACACCTTC. This gives the protein CASSPEPGNYGYTF.

A single count supports this clone. V is TRBV5-1 and J is TRBJ2-5; 7 positions agree with TRBD2. V lost 2 bases, J lost 2 bases, and 6 bases stayed unmatched. CDR3 size: 15 residues. Germline CDR1 reads SGHRS; CDR2 reads YFSETQ. CDR3 sequence reads: CASSLQRGKQETQYF. For the CDR3, the DNA is TGCGCCAGCAGCTTACAGCGGGGAAAACAAGAGACCCAGTACTTC.

The chain links TRBV30 to TRBJ2-1; D is undetermined. CDR1 and CDR2 from the germline V gene are GTSNPN and SVGIG (reference sequence). The ends were cut back, 4 bases at V and 0 bases at J, with 16 bases in the middle. This CDR3 comprises 16 residues. CDR3 residues: CAWTGGRSSSYNEQFF. The CDR3 DNA reads TGTGCCTGGACCGGCGGCCGATCCAGCTCCTACAATGAGCAGTTCTTC.

This rearrangement joins TRBV2 to TRBJ2-5; D might be TRBD1 (6 bases). V was trimmed by 4 bases and J by 0 bases, leaving 15 bases between them. The CDR3 is 16 amino acids. From germline, CDR1 is SNHLY and CDR2 FYNNEI. The CDR3 DNA follows: TGTGCCAGCAGTGCAGCCACGGGACACTACCAAGAGACCCAGTACTTC. It yields the protein CASSAATGHYQETQYF.

The rearrangement joins TRBV5-1 to TRBJ1-1, with 8 bases identical to TRBD1. Losses at the gene ends were 2 bases for V and 5 bases for J; bases not matched to a gene: 5. The V gene's germline CDR1 is SGHRS and CDR2 YFSETQ. The CDR3 sequence is 14 residues long. CDR3 region: CASSLYRGRTEAFF. DNA for the CDR3: TGCGCCAGCAGCTTATACAGGGGGAGGACTGAAGCTTTCTTT. Looking up the rest from reference TRBV5-1 and TRBJ1-1 gives the full variable domain: KAGVTQTPRYLIKTRGQQVTLSCSPISGHRSVSWYQQTPGQGLQFLFEYFSETQRNKGNFPGRFSGRQFSNSRSEMNVSTLELGDSALYLCASSLYRGRTEAFFGQGTRLTVV.